This T cell receptor (beta chain) is drawn from a study of control samples from healthy donors and cancer patients. V lost 11 bases to trimming and J lost 4 bases; unmatched junction nucleotides: 8. This CDR3 comprises 13 residues. Sequencing was performed with immunoSEQ multiplex PCR; in TCRdb, only in-frame clones are kept and a portion is missing. Among approximately 80,000 clones listed, around nine tenths were seen once. The rearrangement joins TRBV12-3 or TRBV12-4 to TRBJ2-3; 8 bases agree with TRBD2. The receptor's source is a woman aged 45 to 65 in good health. The sample consisted of blood. CDR3 nucleotides: TGTGCCGTACTAGCGGCGGACGCAGATACGCAGTATTTT. Amino acid sequence: CAVLAADADTQYF.